This TCR beta chain was obtained from a study of tumor and adjacent non-tumor tissue in lung cancer. CDR1 and CDR2 (germline): MNHEY, SVGEGT. Trimming left V 5 bases short and J 1 base short, with 12 bases between. There are 15 residues in the CDR3. TCRbeta libraries were built with three rounds of nested PCR, modified from ARM-PCR. TCRdb independently ran MiXCR on the multiplex PCR reads; one entry per CDR3 protein. The sample records more than 85,000 distinct CDR3 sequences, 75% to 90% being singletons. This clonotype was detected many times. The antigen is undetermined. RNA was extracted from bulk tissue without any cell sorting. Regarding the study as a whole: Higher tumor TCR diversity was associated with shorter survival.

The gene calls are TRBV6-2 or TRBV6-3 and TRBJ1-5; weak D call: TRBD1 (6 bases). The clonotype was recovered from a man between 65 and 85 years old with non-small cell lung cancer. The sample comprised lung tumor tissue. In DNA, the CDR3 is TGTGCCAGCAGTAAAGCCGGGACAAGCAATCAGCCCCAGCATTTT. Encoded protein: CASSKAGTSNQPQHF.